The 19 T cell receptor beta chains listed next were all sequenced from one sample in a study of shared clonotypes between healthy human individuals. Sequencing used immunoSEQ multiplex PCR; TCRdb keeps in-frame clones, though not all of them. Here the sample spans roughly 1,500,000 clones, approximately 98.5% being singletons. Sequenced input: naive CD4+ T cells sorted from blood. The sample's subset: CD45RA+ positively selected. These receptors all come from a man aged 25-40 years in good health.

As concerns this clone: Distinct nucleotide sequences in the sample also encode this CDR3. The CDR3 sequence: CASSYGGGTEAFF. CDR3 DNA: TGTGCCAGCAGTTACGGTGGGGGCACTGAAGCTTTCTTT. The genes are TRBV6-5 and TRBJ1-1, with D maybe TRBD1 (5 bases). CDR3 length: 13 amino acids. Germline CDR1 reads MNHEY; CDR2 reads SVGAGI. V shed 2 bases and J shed 4 bases, with 8 bases lying between them.

Regarding this clone: This CDR3 is also generated by other DNA sequences in the sample. V and J are TRBV18 and TRBJ2-7; weak D call: TRBD1 (5 bases). CDR1 and CDR2 (germline): KGHSH, LQKENI. Trimming cost V 0 bases and J 3 bases, with 6 bases left between them. The length of the CDR3 is 13 residues. CDR3 bases: TGTGCCAGCTCACCACCCGACAGCTACGAGCAGTACTTC. Translation gives CASSPPDSYEQYF.

This rearrangement joins TRBV29-1 to TRBJ2-1; 9 bases fit TRBD2. The germline gives CDR1 SQVTM, CDR2 ANQGSEA. This CDR3 has 14 amino acids. With V trimmed by 4 bases and J by 7 bases, 8 bases remained unmatched. The chain's CDR3 is CSVVRASGVNEQFF. The CDR3 nucleotides are TGCAGCGTTGTCCGGGCTAGCGGGGTGAATGAGCAGTTCTTC.

The gene calls are TRBV27 and TRBJ2-1; 12 bases map to TRBD2. Germline V CDR1 and CDR2: MNHEY, SMNVEV (reference sequence). This CDR3 comprises 16 residues. V shed 8 bases and J 4 bases; nucleotides not matched to a gene: 9. This chain's CDR3 is CASGFYGTSGYNEQFF. CDR3 DNA: TGTGCCAGCGGATTCTACGGGACTAGCGGGTACAATGAGCAGTTCTTC.

This clone was seen a single time. This sequence joins TRBV9 and TRBJ2-3; no definite D call. Trimming took 3 bases from V and 4 from J, leaving 9 bases between them. From germline, CDR1 is SGDLS and CDR2 YYNGEE. The CDR3 length is 13 residues. CDR3 amino acids: CASSEVVADTQYF. CDR3 coding DNA: TGTGCCAGCAGCGAGGTCGTCGCAGATACGCAGTATTTT.

This chain links TRBV28 with TRBJ2-7, with TRBD2 matching 7 bases. The germline V gene encodes CDR1 MDHEN and CDR2 SYDVKM. Trimming cost V 8 bases and J 5 bases; bases outside gene matches: 15. The CDR3 covers 15 residues. The CDR3 region has the DNA TGTGCCAGCGGGAGCGTTGGGGAGGGGATCCACGAGCAGTACTTC. Amino acid sequence: CASGSVGEGIHEQYF. The full variable domain, its missing parts supplied by reference TRBV28 and TRBJ2-7, is DVKVTQSSRYLVKRTGEKVFLECVQDMDHENMFWYRQDPGLGLRLIYFSYDVKMKEKGDIPEGYSVSREKKERFSLILESASTNQTSMYLCASGSVGEGIHEQYFGPGTRLTVT.

V is TRBV9 and J is TRBJ2-1, with 9 bases lining up with TRBD2. Germline V gene data show CDR1 as SGDLS and CDR2 as YYNGEE. This CDR3 spans 15 amino acids. The V segment lost 0 bases and the J segment 5 bases; nucleotides outside the gene matches: 3. CDR3 nucleotides: TGTGCCAGCAGCGTAGTGGTAGCGGGAGACAATGAGCAGTTCTTC. Encoded protein: CASSVVVAGDNEQFF.

This chain connects TRBV7-9 to TRBJ1-1; possibly TRBD1 for D (5 bases). With 1 base removed from V and 1 base from J, the gap between germline ends came to 13 bases. CDR1 is SEHNR and CDR2 is FQNEAQ in the germline V gene (reference sequence). The CDR3 loop spans 16 amino acids. The DNA of the CDR3 is TGTGCCAGCAGCTTAGTAGAGCGGCAGGGGAACACTGAAGCTTTCTTT. Its translation: CASSLVERQGNTEAFF.

J is TRBJ2-3 and V is TRBV12-5; D ambiguous. The V end was cut by 0 bases, the J end by 6 bases, with 7 bases between. This CDR3 is built from 13 residues. Germline CDR1 LGHNT, CDR2 FRNRAP. Written as DNA, the CDR3 is TGTGCTAGTGGTTTGGTAGGTAGCGATACGCAGTATTTT. Its protein is CASGLVGSDTQYF.

The gene calls are TRBV10-2 and TRBJ1-2; D unclear. The length of the CDR3 is 13 residues. Trimming cost V 3 bases and J 1 base, with 6 bases left between them. Germline CDR1 is WSHSY and CDR2 is SAAADI. CDR3: CASSDLINYGYTF. CDR3 in DNA: TGCGCCAGCAGTGACTTGATTAACTATGGCTACACCTTC.

The table lists this clone with a count of one. The chain joins TRBV18 to TRBJ2-3; maybe TRBD2 (5 bases). This CDR3 has 14 residues. Trimming took 3 bases from V and 0 from J, leaving 7 bases between them. Germline V gene data show CDR1 as KGHSH and CDR2 as LQKENI. The CDR3 here is CASSPTISTDTQYF. The CDR3 DNA sequence: TGTGCCAGCTCACCGACTATTAGCACAGATACGCAGTATTTT.

Here the CDR3 reads CASSASLSGSGEKLFF. The CDR3 bases are TGTGCCAGCAGCGCCTCCCTCTCGGGGTCGGGAGAAAAACTGTTTTTT. The V gene is TRBV9, the J gene TRBJ1-4; D gene ambiguous. Per the germline V gene, CDR1 is SGDLS and CDR2 is YYNGEE. The V end was cut by 3 bases, the J end by 8 bases, with 20 bases between. This CDR3 has 16 residues. Combining the CDR3 with reference TRBV9 and TRBJ1-4 gives the whole variable domain DSGVTQTPKHLITATGQRVTLRCSPRSGDLSVYWYQQSLDQGLQFLIQYYNGEERAKGNILERFSAQQFPDLHSELNLSSLELGDSALYFCASSASLSGSGEKLFFGSGTQLSVL.

This rearrangement joins TRBV5-1 to TRBJ2-2; TRBD1 aligns across 7 bases. Germline loops: CDR1 SGHRS, CDR2 YFSETQ. V lost 9 bases to trimming and J lost 2 bases; unmatched junction nucleotides: 7. This CDR3 has 14 amino acids. The CDR3: CATATGTNTGELFF. The CDR3 nucleotides are TGCGCCACCGCGACAGGGACCAACACCGGGGAGCTGTTTTTT.

The chain uses TRBV18 and TRBJ2-3, with D perhaps TRBD2 (5 bases). The CDR3 runs 15 residues. V gave up 2 bases and J gave up 2 bases, with 11 bases separating them. Germline assignment: CDR1 KGHSH and CDR2 LQKENI. CDR3 sequence reads: CASSPTGRFTDTQYF. For the CDR3, the DNA is TGTGCCAGCTCACCAACGGGAAGATTCACAGATACGCAGTATTTT.

The chain carries TRBV5-1 and TRBJ2-3; D perhaps matches TRBD2 (6 bases). Trimming shortened V by 4 bases and J by 2 bases, and 14 bases separated the two germline ends. CDR3 length: 15 residues. The germline V gene encodes CDR1 SGHRS and CDR2 YFSETQ. The CDR3 region is CASSPGTGATDTQYF. DNA for the CDR3: TGCGCCAGCAGCCCCGGTACGGGAGCCACAGATACGCAGTATTTT.

The V gene is TRBV2, the J gene TRBJ2-5; D call uncertain. V was cut by 3 bases and J by 4 bases, with 15 bases left in between. Germline V gives CDR1 SNHLY, CDR2 FYNNEI. The CDR3 contains 15 residues. As DNA, the CDR3 is TGTGCCAGCAGTGATTTTAGCCTCGGCGGAGAGACCCAGTACTTC. As protein: CASSDFSLGGETQYF.

The chain is built from TRBV27 and TRBJ2-3; 7 positions agree with TRBD2. Germline CDR1 reads MNHEY; CDR2 reads SMNVEV (reference sequence). V was pared by 3 bases and J by 0 bases, with 12 bases of the junction left unmatched. CDR3 size: 18 residues. CDR3 residues: CASSFRTTQRGSTDTQYF. CDR3 nucleotide sequence: TGTGCCAGCAGTTTTCGGACGACCCAGCGGGGAAGCACAGATACGCAGTATTTT.

The J gene is TRBJ2-2, the V gene TRBV15; 14 nucleotides align to TRBD2. CDR1 LNHNV and CDR2 YYDKDF come from the germline V gene (reference sequence). CDR3 length: 17 residues. Unmatched junction bases numbered 5, after V lost 3 bases and J lost 5 bases. CDR3 residues: CATSRGTSGSITGELFF. The CDR3 DNA is TGTGCCACCAGCAGGGGGACTAGCGGGAGTATAACCGGGGAGCTGTTTTTT.

This chain joins TRBV7-2 and TRBJ2-5; tentatively, D is TRBD1 or TRBD2 (6 bases each). The CDR3 length is 19 residues. Germline CDR1 SGHTA, CDR2 FQGNSA. The V and J ends lost 1 base and 5 bases respectively, with 26 bases between them. CDR3 loop: CASSLVLHGGRSEWETQYF. The CDR3 nucleotides read TGTGCCAGCAGCTTAGTCCTTCATGGGGGGCGGTCCGAGTGGGAGACCCAGTACTTC.